These 5 T cell receptor beta chains share one sample of origin, sequenced in a study of T-cell memory formation after mild COVID-19. TCRdb used MiXCR to reprocess the 5' RACE reads, holding one entry per CDR3 protein. Among 530,000 or so distinct CDR3 sequences listed, 17% were seen once. The sequencing sample was made of PBMCs or a T cell subset sorted from them (not recorded which). These receptors originate from an adult woman who had mild COVID-19 (a few samples of this study predate the infection). Cell type and time point are not known.

In its sample, this clonotype was seen a few times. The gene calls are TRBV7-3 and TRBJ1-5, with unresolved D. The CDR3 contains 16 residues. Trimming took off 6 bases at V and 2 bases at J, with 17 bases between the two ends. Germline CDR1 and CDR2: SGHTA and FQGTGA. CDR3 sequence (DNA): TGTGCCAGCAGTAGCCGGGCCAGGAAGCGCAATCAGCCCCAGCATTTT. It yields the protein CASSSRARKRNQPQHF.

Only a few counts were recorded for this clonotype. The chain carries TRBV7-9 and TRBJ2-2; 8 nucleotides match TRBD1. V lost 7 bases and J lost 4; bases outside the gene matches: 8. In germline, CDR1 is SEHNR, CDR2 FQNEAQ (reference sequence). CDR3 length: 15 amino acids. The CDR3 DNA reads TGTGCCAGCACCGAAGACAGGGGATCCACCGGGGAGCTGTTTTTT. Its protein product is CASTEDRGSTGELFF.

The sample holds a few counts of this clonotype. This chain uses TRBV5-1 with TRBJ2-5; the match to TRBD1 covers 8 bases. V lost 0 bases and J lost 5; bases outside the gene matches: 15. Germline V gives CDR1 SGHRS, CDR2 YFSETQ. CDR3 length equals 18 residues. The CDR3 here is CASSLVVGASGGEETQYF. The DNA for the CDR3 is TGCGCCAGCAGCTTGGTGGTTGGCGCGTCAGGGGGCGAGGAGACCCAGTACTTC.

This clonotype was counted a few times. The V gene is TRBV27, the J gene TRBJ2-1, with 7 bases lining up with TRBD2. The CDR3 is 16 amino acids. Germline V gives CDR1 MNHEY, CDR2 SMNVEV (reference sequence). Trimming took 5 bases from V and 9 from J; bases not matched to a gene: 16. CDR3 residues: CASSTRGAGEVGEQFF. CDR3 nucleotide sequence: TGTGCCAGCAGTACCCGCGGGGCGGGAGAGGTTGGTGAGCAGTTCTTC.

This clonotype was counted between two and nine times. V and J are TRBV4-1 and TRBJ2-1; 15 bases are shared with TRBD2. Germline V gene lookup returns CDR1 MGHRA and CDR2 YSYEKL. V shed 4 bases, J shed 7 bases, and the junction held 8 bases outside the gene matches. The CDR3 has 17 amino acids. Here the CDR3 reads CASSPEPGLAGGNEQFF. CDR3 DNA sequence: TGCGCCAGCAGCCCCGAGCCGGGACTAGCGGGAGGTAATGAGCAGTTCTTC.